This T cell receptor beta chain was sequenced during a study of T-cell reconstitution after alpha-beta-depleted transplantation in children. Unique molecular identifiers were incorporated during preparation of the TCRbeta library. TCRdb re-called the PCR reads with MiXCR, one entry per CDR3 protein. The top ten hold 1.1% of the sample, which has hundreds of thousands of distinct CDR3 sequences, roughly 17% seen once. V lost 2 bases, J lost 2 bases, and 12 bases lay in between. This CDR3 has 15 residues. CDR1 SGHRS and CDR2 YFSETQ come from the germline V gene. V is TRBV5-1 and J is TRBJ2-3, with no clear D. The TCR originated in a human donor who donated a stem cell graft to a child with acute myeloid leukemia. The source was PBMCs from the stem cell graft donor, collected from the stem cell graft. CDR3 sequence: CASSFDMDLTDTQYF. The CDR3, as DNA: TGCGCCAGCAGCTTTGACATGGACCTCACAGATACGCAGTATTTT.